The clone carrying this TCR beta chain was detected ten times or more. This sample stems from a study of T-cell reconstitution after alpha-beta-depleted transplantation in children. After removal of 6 bases from V and 3 bases from J, the junction contained 9 bases not matched to a gene. The V gene's germline CDR1 is SEHNR and CDR2 FQNEAQ (reference sequence). There are 15 residues in the CDR3. Unique molecular identifiers tagged the TCRbeta library. Each CDR3 protein gets one entry after TCRdb re-called the PCR reads with MiXCR. The table records approximately 500,000 distinct CDR3 sequences, roughly a tenth of them present only once.

The rearrangement links TRBV7-9 to TRBJ1-1; TRBD1 aligns across 8 bases. The TCR originated in a child aged 2-9 years with inherited bone marrow failure, due to receive a stem cell transplant. The sample was PBMCs, taken before TCRalphabeta/CD19-depleted stem cell transplant. CDR3 residues: CASRPLTGAYTEAFF. The CDR3 nucleotides read TGTGCCAGCAGACCCTTGACAGGGGCCTACACTGAAGCTTTCTTT.